One sample yielded the 22 T cell receptor beta chains listed below, sequenced in a study of PD-1 blockade in classical Hodgkin lymphoma. Time point described: cycle 4 day 1 (C4D1), after five to seven weeks of nivolumab. All patients relapsed after autologous stem cell transplantation, and brentuximab vedotin exposure varied. TCRdb's copy holds only in-frame clones and misses some; the assay was immunoSEQ multiplex PCR. The table has approximately 89,000 clones, more than 80% seen once. This material consisted of peripheral blood mononuclear cells (PBMCs), taken before the fourth cycle of nivolumab. These TCRs come from a human donor with classical Hodgkin lymphoma.

This CDR3 is CASSSDGTYEQYF. The CDR3 bases are TGTGCCAGCAGCTCGGACGGAACCTACGAGCAGTACTTC. The chain combines TRBV11-3 with TRBJ2-7; D remains unclear. The germline V and J ends were trimmed by 4 bases and 2 bases, with 9 bases remaining between them. Per the germline V gene, CDR1 is SGHNT and CDR2 is YENEEA. The CDR3 is made up of 13 amino acids.

The gene calls are TRBV7-9 and TRBJ2-1; D perhaps matches TRBD2 (6 bases). Germline V gene data show CDR1 as SEHNR and CDR2 as FQNEAQ (reference sequence). V was trimmed by 1 base and J by 9 bases, leaving 16 bases between them. This CDR3 comprises 15 residues. CDR3 DNA: TGTGCCAGCAGCTTAGAGGCACTGGGGGGTGGTGAGCAGTTCTTC. Protein product: CASSLEALGGGEQFF.

The chain employs TRBV11-3 and TRBJ2-7; D is uncertain. V shed 0 bases and J shed 6 bases, with 9 bases lying between them. CDR1 SGHNT and CDR2 YENEEA come from the germline V gene. The CDR3 length is 13 residues. This CDR3 is CASSLDYLSEQYF. The DNA for the CDR3 is TGTGCCAGCAGCTTAGATTACTTATCCGAGCAGTACTTC.

The J gene is TRBJ2-7, the V gene TRBV4-2, with 9 bases identical to TRBD1. V gave up 2 bases and J gave up 12 bases; unmatched junction bases: 20. The CDR3 consists of 17 residues. Germline loops: CDR1 LGHNA, CDR2 YNFKEQ. CDR3 DNA sequence: TGTGCCAGCAGCCAAACAGCCGGGACAGGGAAGGGGGGAGTAACGTACTTC. As protein: CASSQTAGTGKGGVTYF.

The chain uses TRBV7-8 and TRBJ2-5, with TRBD1 matching 7 bases. This CDR3 has 15 residues. Germline V gene sequence: CDR1 SGHVS, CDR2 FQNEAQ. J gave up 4 bases and V 4 bases, and 9 bases lay outside the gene matches. The CDR3 loop is CASSSNTGAGETQYF. In DNA, the CDR3 is TGTGCCAGCAGCTCAAATACAGGGGCAGGAGAGACCCAGTACTTC. Looking up the rest from reference TRBV7-8 and TRBJ2-5 gives the full variable domain: GAGVSQSPRYKVAKRGQDVALRCDPISGHVSLFWYQQALGQGPEFLTYFQNEAQLDKSGLPSDRFFAERPEGSVSTLKIQRTQQEDSAVYLCASSSNTGAGETQYFGPGTRLLVL.

The V and J genes are TRBV5-4 and TRBJ2-3, with D possibly matching TRBD2 (5 bases). The CDR3 covers 14 residues. CDR1 is SGHNT, CDR2 YYREEE, per germline (reference sequence). Trimming cost V 3 bases and J 5 bases, with 13 bases left between them. CDR3 protein: CASSSTLRVDTQYF. DNA for the CDR3: TGTGCCAGCAGCTCAACCTTGAGGGTAGATACGCAGTATTTT.

The CDR3 region is CASSLDVGGQAFF. The CDR3 bases are TGTGCCAGCAGCTTGGATGTTGGGGGGCAAGCTTTCTTT. V is TRBV5-5 and J is TRBJ1-1; D is perhaps TRBD1 (6 bases). V was cut by 0 bases and J by 9 bases, with 12 bases left in between. The CDR3 is 13 residues long. Germline CDR1 is SGHKS and CDR2 is YYEKEE (reference sequence).

The CDR3, as DNA: TGTGCCAGAAGCTCTGTGGGACCCGAAACCGGGGAGCTGTTTTTT. Translated: CARSSVGPETGELFF. The chain is built from TRBV5-3 and TRBJ2-2; D may correspond to TRBD1 or TRBD2 (5 bases each). TRBV5-3 is noted as an ORF with a role that remains uncertain. The CDR3 sequence is 15 residues long. The germline V and J ends were trimmed by 3 bases and 5 bases, with 14 bases remaining between them.

This chain connects TRBV5-1 to TRBJ2-5, with D tentatively TRBD2 (6 bases). The CDR3 sequence is 15 residues long. Germline loops: CDR1 SGHRS, CDR2 YFSETQ. Between the trimmed V and J ends, which lost 0 bases and 2 bases, there was a span of 11 bases. The CDR3 reads CASSLVGTGQETQYF. The CDR3 region has the DNA TGCGCCAGCAGCTTGGTAGGGACTGGGCAAGAGACCCAGTACTTC.

The chain has TRBV4-2 and TRBJ2-7; perhaps TRBD1 as D (8 bases). The CDR3 extends over 18 amino acids. The germline V gene encodes CDR1 LGHNA and CDR2 YNFKEQ. V was cut by 5 bases and J by 5 bases, with 28 bases left in between. CDR3 sequence: CASSLGGSRTGLANEQYF. CDR3 DNA: TGTGCCAGCAGCTTGGGGGGGTCGCGGACAGGGCTGGCAAACGAGCAGTACTTC.

The V and J genes are TRBV6-5 and TRBJ2-4; 8 bases fit TRBD1. The V segment lost 2 bases and the J segment 8 bases; nucleotides outside the gene matches: 5. Germline CDR1 and CDR2: MNHEY and SVGAGI. CDR3 length equals 14 residues. As DNA, the CDR3 is TGTGCCAGCAGTTACCGACAGGGGTCGGACATTCAGTACTTC. It is translated as CASSYRQGSDIQYF.

This rearrangement joins TRBV10-3 to TRBJ1-5; unclear D gene. The CDR3 has 12 amino acids. With 3 bases removed from V and 4 bases from J, the gap between germline ends came to 4 bases. CDR1 and CDR2 (germline): ENHRY, SYGVKD. CDR3 sequence (DNA): TGTGCCATCAGTGAAGGGAATCAGCCCCAGCATTTT. Protein: CAISEGNQPQHF.

In DNA, the CDR3 is TGTGCCAGCAGTCCCAGTGGGGGAAGGAACGAGCAGTACTTC. It is translated as CASSPSGGRNEQYF. This chain joins TRBV28 and TRBJ2-7; either TRBD1 or TRBD2 may supply D (5 bases each). The CDR3 consists of 14 residues. Germline CDR1 and CDR2: MDHEN and SYDVKM. V lost 5 bases and J lost 5, with 16 bases in between. Supplemented by reference TRBV28 and TRBJ2-7, the full variable domain reads DVKVTQSSRYLVKRTGEKVFLECVQDMDHENMFWYRQDPGLGLRLIYFSYDVKMKEKGDIPEGYSVSREKKERFSLILESASTNQTSMYLCASSPSGGRNEQYFGPGTRLTVT.

This chain links TRBV10-3 with TRBJ2-2, with a weak D call TRBD2 (5 bases). The CDR3 totals 16 residues. Germline V lookup: CDR1 ENHRY, CDR2 SYGVKD. With 4 bases removed from V and 5 bases from J, the gap between germline ends came to 17 bases. CDR3 nucleotide sequence: TGTGCCATCAGTGTTCTAGCTCAGGAGAAAACCGGGGAGCTGTTTTTT. Residues: CAISVLAQEKTGELFF.

CDR3 sequence: CASSSLAGSTGELFF. In DNA, the CDR3 is TGCGCCAGCAGCTCCCTCGCGGGAAGCACCGGGGAGCTGTTTTTT. The J gene is TRBJ2-2, the V gene TRBV5-1; possible D gene TRBD2, 6 bases. Germline loops: CDR1 SGHRS, CDR2 YFSETQ. The CDR3 has 15 amino acids. Trimming shortened V by 3 bases and J by 4 bases, and 13 bases separated the two germline ends.

This clone was observed a single time. The rearrangement links TRBV10-3 to TRBJ1-1; D is perhaps TRBD1 (6 bases). The V gene lost 8 bases and the J gene lost 13 bases, with 23 bases spanning the gap. Germline-derived CDR1 and CDR2 are ENHRY and SYGVKD. The CDR3 is 13 amino acids. CDR3 sequence reads: CAIRGTGSLVGFF. For the CDR3, the DNA is TGTGCCATCCGGGGAACAGGGAGCCTGGTTGGTTTCTTT.

The chain is built from TRBV12-1 and TRBJ2-7; TRBD1 is the table's D call, not checked against the DNA. TRBV12-1 corresponds to a pseudogene. The CDR3 is 15 amino acids. The CDR3 is CASSFRGLGGYEQYF. The CDR3 coding sequence is TGTGCCAGCAGCTTTAGAGGGCTAGGGGGCTACGAGCAGTACTTC.

This chain uses TRBV18 with TRBJ1-1, with D possibly TRBD1 on 5 matching bases. Per the germline V gene, CDR1 is KGHSH and CDR2 is LQKENI. The V gene lost 1 base and the J gene lost 8 bases, with 8 bases spanning the gap. The CDR3 contains 12 residues. The CDR3 protein is CASSPQGEEAFF. CDR3 nucleotide sequence: TGTGCCAGCTCACCACAAGGGGAAGAAGCTTTCTTT.

The chain recombines TRBV5-1 with TRBJ2-3; TRBD2 matches at 7 bases. The J segment lost 3 bases and the V segment lost 7 bases, leaving 11 bases of the junction unmatched. Germline CDR1 reads SGHRS; CDR2 reads YFSETQ. The CDR3 is made up of 15 amino acids. The CDR3 nucleotides read TGCGCCAGCTCCCTCGTGGGGCGGGAGACAGATACGCAGTATTTT. It specifies CASSLVGRETDTQYF. Combining the CDR3 with reference TRBV5-1 and TRBJ2-3 gives the whole variable domain KAGVTQTPRYLIKTRGQQVTLSCSPISGHRSVSWYQQTPGQGLQFLFEYFSETQRNKGNFPGRFSGRQFSNSRSEMNVSTLELGDSALYLCASSLVGRETDTQYFGPGTRLTVL.

A single count supports this clone. The chain has TRBV6-5 and TRBJ1-1, with 10 bases identical to TRBD1. The CDR3 is 12 residues long. V lost 5 bases and J lost 11; bases outside the gene matches: 5. Germline V gene sequence: CDR1 MNHEY, CDR2 SVGAGI. The DNA for the CDR3 is TGTGCCAGCAGTCAGACAGGGGGCTTCGCTTTCTTT. Translating it yields CASSQTGGFAFF.

A single count supports this clone. The chain has TRBV7-9 and TRBJ1-2; maybe TRBD1 (5 bases). The CDR3 spans 15 residues. Per the germline V gene, CDR1 is SEHNR and CDR2 is FQNEAQ (reference sequence). Between the trimmed V and J ends, which lost 1 base and 2 bases, there was a span of 11 bases. CDR3: CASSLGQGPNYGYTF. The CDR3 DNA reads as TGTGCCAGCAGCTTAGGGCAGGGACCCAACTATGGCTACACCTTC.

This chain connects TRBV10-3 to TRBJ2-2; no reliable D call. This CDR3 is built from 15 residues. Germline-derived CDR1 and CDR2 are ENHRY and SYGVKD. Trimming cost V 10 bases and J 6 bases, with 21 bases left between them. The DNA for the CDR3 is TGTGCCACCGCCGAGGCGGTCGGTGGCGCCGGGGAGCTGTTTTTT. This sequence encodes CATAEAVGGAGELFF.